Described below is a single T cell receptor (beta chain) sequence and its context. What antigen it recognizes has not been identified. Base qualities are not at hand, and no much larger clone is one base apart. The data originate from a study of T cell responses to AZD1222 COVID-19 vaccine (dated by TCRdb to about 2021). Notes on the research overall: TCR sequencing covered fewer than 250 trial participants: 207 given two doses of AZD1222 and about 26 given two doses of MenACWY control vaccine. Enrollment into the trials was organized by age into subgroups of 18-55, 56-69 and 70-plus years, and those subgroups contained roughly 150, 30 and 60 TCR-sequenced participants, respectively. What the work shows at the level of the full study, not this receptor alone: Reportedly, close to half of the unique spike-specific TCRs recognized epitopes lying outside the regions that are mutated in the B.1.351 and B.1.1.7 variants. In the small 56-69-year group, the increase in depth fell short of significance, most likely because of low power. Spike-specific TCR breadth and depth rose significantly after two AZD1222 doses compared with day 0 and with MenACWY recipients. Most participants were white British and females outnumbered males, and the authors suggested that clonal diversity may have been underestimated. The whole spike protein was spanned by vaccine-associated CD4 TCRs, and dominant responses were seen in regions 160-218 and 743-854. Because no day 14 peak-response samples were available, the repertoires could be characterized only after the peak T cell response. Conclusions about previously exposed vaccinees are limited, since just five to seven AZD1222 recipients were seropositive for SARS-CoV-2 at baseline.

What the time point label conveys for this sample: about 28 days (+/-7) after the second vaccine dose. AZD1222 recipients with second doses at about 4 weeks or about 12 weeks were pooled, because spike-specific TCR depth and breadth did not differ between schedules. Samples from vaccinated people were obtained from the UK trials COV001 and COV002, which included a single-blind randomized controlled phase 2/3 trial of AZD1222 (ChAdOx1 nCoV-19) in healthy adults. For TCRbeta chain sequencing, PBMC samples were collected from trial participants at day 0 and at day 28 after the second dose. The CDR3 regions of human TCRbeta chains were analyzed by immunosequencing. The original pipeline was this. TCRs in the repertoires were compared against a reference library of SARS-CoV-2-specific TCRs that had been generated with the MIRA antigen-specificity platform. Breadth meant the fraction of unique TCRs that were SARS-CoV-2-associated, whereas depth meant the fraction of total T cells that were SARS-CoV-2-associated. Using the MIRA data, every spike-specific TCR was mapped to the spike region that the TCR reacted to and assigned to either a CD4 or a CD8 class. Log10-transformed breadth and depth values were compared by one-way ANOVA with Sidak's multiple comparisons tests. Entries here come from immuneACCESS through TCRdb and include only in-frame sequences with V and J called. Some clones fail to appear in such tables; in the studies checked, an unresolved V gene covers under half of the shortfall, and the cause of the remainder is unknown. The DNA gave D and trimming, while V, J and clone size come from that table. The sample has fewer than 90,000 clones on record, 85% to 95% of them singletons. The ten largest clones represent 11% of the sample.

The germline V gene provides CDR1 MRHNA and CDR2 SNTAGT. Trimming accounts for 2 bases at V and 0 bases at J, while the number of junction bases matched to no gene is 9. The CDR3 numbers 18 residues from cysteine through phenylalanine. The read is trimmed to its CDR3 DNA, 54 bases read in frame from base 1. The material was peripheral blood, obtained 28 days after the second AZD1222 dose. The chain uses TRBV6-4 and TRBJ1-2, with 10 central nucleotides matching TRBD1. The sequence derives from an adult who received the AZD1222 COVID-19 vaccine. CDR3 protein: CASSDGPGQGPANYGYTF. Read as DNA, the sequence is TGTGCCAGCAGTGACGGACCGGGACAGGGGCCTGCTAACTATGGCTACACCTTC.